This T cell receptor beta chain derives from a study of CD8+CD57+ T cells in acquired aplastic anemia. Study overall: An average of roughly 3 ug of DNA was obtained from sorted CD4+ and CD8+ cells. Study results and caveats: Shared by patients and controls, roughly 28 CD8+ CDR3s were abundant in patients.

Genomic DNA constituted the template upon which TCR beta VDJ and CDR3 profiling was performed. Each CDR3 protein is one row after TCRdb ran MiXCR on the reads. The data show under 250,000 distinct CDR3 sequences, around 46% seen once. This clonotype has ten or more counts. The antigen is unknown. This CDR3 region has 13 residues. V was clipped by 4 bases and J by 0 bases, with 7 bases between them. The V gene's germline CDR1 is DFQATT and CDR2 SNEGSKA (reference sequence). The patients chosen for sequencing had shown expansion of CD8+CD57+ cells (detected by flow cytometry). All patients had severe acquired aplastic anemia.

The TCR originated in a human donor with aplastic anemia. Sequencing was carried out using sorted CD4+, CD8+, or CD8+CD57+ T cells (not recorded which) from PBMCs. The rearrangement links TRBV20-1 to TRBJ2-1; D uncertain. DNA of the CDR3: TGCAGTGCTAAGGAGAGCTCCTACAATGAGCAGTTCTTC. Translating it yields CSAKESSYNEQFF.